This T cell receptor (beta chain) emerged from a study of cytomegalovirus exposure and HLA in healthy donors. The PCR was carried out with 60 Vbeta primers and 13 Jbeta primers. Assay used: immunoSEQ multiplex PCR; TCRdb lists only in-frame clones, some missing. The table has around 280,000 clones, approximately 90% seen once. The V and J ends lost 0 bases and 0 bases respectively, with 7 bases between them. CDR1 and CDR2 (germline): SGHRS, YFSETQ. The CDR3 loop spans 15 amino acids. Material for sequencing was PBMCs. The chain is built from TRBV5-1 and TRBJ1-3; D is undetermined. The receptor comes from a woman in her late teens or twenties in good health and CMV-seronegative. Here the CDR3 reads CASSLGVISGNTIYF. CDR3 DNA: TGCGCCAGCAGCTTGGGCGTCATCTCTGGAAACACCATATATTTT.